This TCR beta chain was obtained from a study of spatial heterogeneity in lung cancer. Study-level background: Each time, sequencing found more beta-chain sequences than alpha-chain sequences.

Described time point: sample taken at primary tumor resection. In each case, whole RNA from tumor, nontumor lung or frozen PBMC was sequenced unsorted. V was shortened by 0 bases and J by 8 bases, with 10 bases between the two germline ends. The CDR3 is 13 amino acids. The germline V gene encodes CDR1 MNHEY and CDR2 SVGAGI. A single record per CDR3 protein comes from TCRdb applying MiXCR to the 5' RACE reads. The data contain a few thousand distinct CDR3 sequences, 8.5% to 10% of them singletons. Ten or more counts support this clonotype. The sample was PBMCs, taken at surgery. This chain joins TRBV6-5 and TRBJ1-1, with D uncertain. The sequence was collected from a male donor with early-stage non-small cell lung cancer. CDR3 in DNA: TGTGCCAGCAGTTACTCGGGAAGTACCGAAGCTTTCTTT. The encoded protein is CASSYSGSTEAFF.